The 15 T cell receptor beta chains listed next were all sequenced from one sample in a study of blood T cell repertoires in COVID-19. Profiling relied on immunoSEQ multiplex PCR, and the TCRdb table lists in-frame clones only, not all of them. The data contain about 59,000 clones, roughly 70% of them singletons. The sequenced material came from peripheral blood. The receptors here all came from a woman aged 45-65 years with active or convalescent COVID-19.

This chain uses TRBV5-1 with TRBJ2-7; 10 bases align to TRBD1. Germline loops: CDR1 SGHRS, CDR2 YFSETQ. V shed 3 bases, J shed 3 bases, and the junction held 6 bases outside the gene matches. The CDR3 consists of 15 residues. CDR3 coding DNA: TGCGCCAGCAGCTGGGACAGGGGAAGGGTCTACGAGCAGTACTTC. Amino acids: CASSWDRGRVYEQYF.

This chain joins TRBV27 and TRBJ2-3; tentative D call: TRBD2 (5 bases). Germline V gene sequence: CDR1 MNHEY, CDR2 SMNVEV (reference sequence). With 1 base removed from V and 4 bases from J, the gap between germline ends came to 6 bases. The CDR3 spans 13 residues. The CDR3 nucleotides are TGTGCCAGCAGTTTATTGGGAGCAGATACGCAGTATTTT. This sequence encodes CASSLLGADTQYF.

The chain is built from TRBV19 and TRBJ2-1; TRBD2 matches at 9 bases. CDR3 length equals 13 residues. J was trimmed by 9 bases and V by 3 bases; bases with no gene match: 3. Germline CDR1 is LNHDA and CDR2 is SQIVND (reference sequence). The CDR3 loop is CASSMGLASEQFF. The CDR3 DNA sequence: TGTGCCAGTAGTATGGGACTAGCCAGTGAGCAGTTCTTC.

The rearrangement links TRBV28 to TRBJ2-3; 7 bases are a match to TRBD1. In germline, CDR1 is MDHEN, CDR2 SYDVKM. The CDR3 length is 15 residues. Trimming at V came to 4 bases and at J to 2 bases, leaving 6 bases not matched to a gene. DNA for the CDR3: TGTGCCAGCAGTTCGGGACAGTTGAACACAGATACGCAGTATTTT. Protein sequence: CASSSGQLNTDTQYF.

The CDR3 DNA reads TGTGCCAGTAGTCCCGATTGGGCTTCTGAAGCTTTCTTT. It translates to CASSPDWASEAFF. V is TRBV19 and J is TRBJ1-1, with D hard to call. The CDR3 consists of 13 residues. Germline V gene sequence: CDR1 LNHDA, CDR2 SQIVND (reference sequence). V lost 5 bases to trimming and J lost 6 bases, with 13 bases between them. The variable domain in full, with the rest retrieved from reference TRBV19 and TRBJ1-1, is DGGITQSPKYLFRKEGQNVTLSCEQNLNHDAMYWYRQDPGQGLRLIYYSQIVNDFQKGDIAEGYSVSREKKESFPLTVTSAQKNPTAFYLCASSPDWASEAFFGQGTRLTVV.

The V gene is TRBV19, the J gene TRBJ1-2, with TRBD1 matching 8 bases. Germline lookup yields CDR1 LNHDA and CDR2 SQIVND (reference sequence). The ends lost 2 bases at V and 0 bases at J; junction bases unmatched: 8. The CDR3 loop spans 17 amino acids. CDR3: CASSISAGGRSNYGYTF. The CDR3 DNA reads TGTGCCAGTAGTATATCGGCAGGGGGCCGGTCTAACTATGGCTACACCTTC.

The rearrangement joins TRBV28 to TRBJ2-7; 13 bases fit TRBD2. The CDR3 spans 17 residues. Germline CDR1 reads MDHEN; CDR2 reads SYDVKM. V dropped 6 bases and J dropped 4; count of bases not matched to a gene: 12. The CDR3 loop reads CASSSFWTSGRTYEQYF. In DNA form, the CDR3 reads TGTGCCAGCAGCTCGTTTTGGACTAGCGGGAGAACTTACGAGCAGTACTTC.

V usage is TRBV19 and J usage is TRBJ2-5, with TRBD1 matching 8 bases. This CDR3 has 14 residues. Germline CDR1 is LNHDA and CDR2 is SQIVND (reference sequence). The V gene end was trimmed by 2 bases and the J gene end by 9 bases; junction bases not matched to a gene: 8. In DNA, the CDR3 is TGTGCCAGTAGTATACGGACAGGGCTGGGGGCCCAGTACTTC. Amino acid sequence: CASSIRTGLGAQYF.

This sequence joins TRBV25-1 and TRBJ2-4, with 9 bases that match TRBD1. The CDR3 loop spans 15 amino acids. V dropped 5 bases and J dropped 8; count of bases not matched to a gene: 10. CDR1 is MGHDK, CDR2 SYGVNS, per germline. CDR3 in DNA: TGTGCCAGCAGTTCAACACAGGGGGCGAGGGACATTCAGTACTTC. Its protein is CASSSTQGARDIQYF.

The chain uses TRBV6-4 and TRBJ2-1, with a weak D call TRBD2 (5 bases). The CDR3 spans 15 residues. Germline CDR1 reads MRHNA; CDR2 reads SNTAGT. V gave up 2 bases and J gave up 0 bases, with 8 bases separating them. The CDR3 sequence is CASSDDYNSYNEQFF. CDR3 in DNA: TGTGCCAGCAGTGACGACTATAACTCCTACAATGAGCAGTTCTTC.

This sequence joins TRBV19 and TRBJ1-1, with 7 positions matching TRBD1. Germline V gene data show CDR1 as LNHDA and CDR2 as SQIVND (reference sequence). V gave up 6 bases and J gave up 9 bases; unmatched junction bases: 13. This CDR3 region has 14 residues. CDR3 residues: CASSRDDRVNQAFF. The CDR3 DNA is TGTGCCAGTAGCAGGGATGACAGGGTGAACCAAGCTTTCTTT. Looking up the rest from reference TRBV19 and TRBJ1-1 gives the full variable domain: DGGITQSPKYLFRKEGQNVTLSCEQNLNHDAMYWYRQDPGQGLRLIYYSQIVNDFQKGDIAEGYSVSREKKESFPLTVTSAQKNPTAFYLCASSRDDRVNQAFFGQGTRLTVV.

The chain recombines TRBV23-1 with TRBJ2-4, with unresolved D. TRBV23-1 has ORF status, its function being uncertain. The CDR3 length is 12 residues. Trimming left V 2 bases short and J 11 bases short, with 10 bases between. Here the CDR3 DNA reads TGCGCCAGCAGTCAAGGAGCATCGGTTCAGTACTTC. This sequence encodes CASSQGASVQYF.

This chain links TRBV3-1 (or the pseudogene TRBV3-2) with TRBJ2-5; D perhaps matches TRBD1 (7 bases). The CDR3 loop spans 15 amino acids. Germline loops: CDR1 LGHDT, CDR2 YNNKEL (reference sequence). Trimming cost V 2 bases and J 2 bases, with 12 bases left between them. CDR3 loop: CASSQRGTEQETQYF. The CDR3 coding sequence is TGTGCCAGCAGCCAACGCGGGACAGAGCAAGAGACCCAGTACTTC.

The genes are TRBV7-2 and TRBJ2-1; TRBD2 matches 9 bases. J gave up 8 bases and V 3 bases, and 11 bases lay outside the gene matches. CDR3 length equals 16 residues. Germline V gene sequence: CDR1 SGHTA, CDR2 FQGNSA. The CDR3 DNA reads as TGTGCCAGCAGCTTGGGAGCGGGAGGTGTCCCTTATGAGCAGTTCTTC. This translates into CASSLGAGGVPYEQFF.

This chain joins TRBV3-1 (or the pseudogene TRBV3-2) and TRBJ2-6; 8 bases match TRBD1. In germline, CDR1 is LGHDT, CDR2 YNNKEL (reference sequence). Trimming at V came to 0 bases and at J to 2 bases, leaving 3 bases not matched to a gene. This CDR3 has 17 amino acids. DNA for the CDR3: TGTGCCAGCAGCCAAGATCCGACAGGGGCTGGGGCCAACGTCCTGACTTTC. Translating gives CASSQDPTGAGANVLTF.